The source of this TCR beta chain is a study of CD8+ T cells in alopecia areata. Study details: Treated patients took oral tofacitinib at 5 to 10 mg twice daily. Findings of the study overall: In scalp and blood, many expanded lesional clones persisted during tofacitinib. Alopecia totalis/universalis scalp especially showed more expanded CD8+ clones than normal scalp.

Trimming removed 4 bases at V and 9 bases at J, with 10 bases between. CDR1 GTSNPN and CDR2 SVGIG come from the germline V gene (reference sequence). The CDR3 consists of 11 residues. Sequencing templates came from extracted RNA that was reverse transcribed into cDNA. The data were produced by immunoSEQ multiplex PCR, yet TCRdb's version contains in-frame clones alone and is incomplete. Here the sample spans under 200,000 clones, 60% to 75% being singletons. This clone was seen a handful of times. Its specificity is not known. Treatment here: oral pan-JAK inhibitor, 5-10 mg twice daily. Source: CD4+ T cells sorted from blood, taken at week 24, from a patient treated with tofacitinib. The sequence came from a human donor with alopecia areata. V gene TRBV30 combines with J gene TRBJ2-4; no definite D call. CDR3 sequence (DNA): TGTGCCTGGATGACTCGTGGCATTCAGTACTTC. Protein sequence: CAWMTRGIQYF. Filled out from reference TRBV30 and TRBJ2-4, the complete variable domain reads SQTIHQWPATLVQPVGSPLSLECTVEGTSNPNLYWYRQAAGRGLQLLFYSVGIGQISSEVPQNLSASRPQDRQFILSSKKLLLSDSGFYLCAWMTRGIQYFGAGTRLSVL.